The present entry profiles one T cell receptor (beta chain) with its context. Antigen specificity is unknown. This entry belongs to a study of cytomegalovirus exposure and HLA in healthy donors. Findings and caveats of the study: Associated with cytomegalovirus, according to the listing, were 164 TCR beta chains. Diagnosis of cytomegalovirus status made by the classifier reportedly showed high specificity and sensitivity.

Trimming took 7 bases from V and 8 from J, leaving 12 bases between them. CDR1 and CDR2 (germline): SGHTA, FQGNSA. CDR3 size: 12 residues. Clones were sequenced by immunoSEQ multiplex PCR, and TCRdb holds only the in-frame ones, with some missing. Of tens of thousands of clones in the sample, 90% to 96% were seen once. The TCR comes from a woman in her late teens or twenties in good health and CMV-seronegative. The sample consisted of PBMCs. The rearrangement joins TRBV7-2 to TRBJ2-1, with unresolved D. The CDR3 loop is CASTPRVDEQFF. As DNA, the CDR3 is TGTGCCAGCACCCCCCGGGTGGATGAGCAGTTCTTC. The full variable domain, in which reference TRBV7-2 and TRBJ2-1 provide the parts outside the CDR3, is GAGVSQSPSNKVTEKGKDVELRCDPISGHTALYWYRQSLGQGLEFLIYFQGNSAPDKSGLPSDRFSAERTGGSVSTLTIQRTQQEDSAVYLCASTPRVDEQFFGPGTRLTVL.